This T cell receptor beta chain was recorded in a study of control samples from healthy donors and cancer patients. The germline CDR1 and CDR2 sequences are MNHEY and SMNVEV (reference sequence). The V gene lost 2 bases and the J gene lost 1 base, with 5 bases spanning the gap. This CDR3 region has 14 residues. Clones were read by immunoSEQ multiplex PCR, and TCRdb kept only the in-frame ones, dropping some. The sample contains roughly 30,000 clones, about 86% of which appear only once. The sample holds a few counts of this clone. The sequence was obtained from a woman in her 40s with lung cancer. V is TRBV27 and J is TRBJ2-2; unclear D gene. Sequencing input: PBMCs. CDR3 coding DNA: TGTGCCAGCAGTTTAAGGAGGAACACCGGGGAGCTGTTTTTT. This codes for CASSLRRNTGELFF.